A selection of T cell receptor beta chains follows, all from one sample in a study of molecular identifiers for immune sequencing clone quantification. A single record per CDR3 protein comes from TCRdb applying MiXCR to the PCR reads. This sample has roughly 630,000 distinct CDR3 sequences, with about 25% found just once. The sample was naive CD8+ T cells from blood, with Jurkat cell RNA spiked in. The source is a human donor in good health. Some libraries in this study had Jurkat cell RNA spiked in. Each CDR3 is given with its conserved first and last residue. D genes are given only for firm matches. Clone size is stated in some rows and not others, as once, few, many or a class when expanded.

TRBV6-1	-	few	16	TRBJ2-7	TGTGCCAGCAGTGAAGCGCTTCAGGGCATAGACTACGAGCAGTACTTC	CASSEALQGIDYEQYF
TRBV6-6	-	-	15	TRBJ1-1	TGTGCCAGTTCCATTCAGAGCCCCTTGAACACTGAAGCTTTCTTT	CASSIQSPLNTEAFF
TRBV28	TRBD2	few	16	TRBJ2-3	TGTGCCACTCAAGCAATAGCGGGAGTGGGTGGCGATACGCAGTATTTT	CATQAIAGVGGDTQYF
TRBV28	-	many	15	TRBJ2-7	TGTGCCAGCAGTTTATGGGGGGCTAACTCCTACGAGCAGTACTTC	CASSLWGANSYEQYF
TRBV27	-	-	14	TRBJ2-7	TGTGCCAGCAGTTTATCGGCCAACTCCTACGAGCAGTACTTC	CASSLSANSYEQYF
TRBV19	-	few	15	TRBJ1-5	TGTGCCAGTAGTATAGGGGCCAGTGCTAATCAGCCCCAGCATTTT	CASSIGASANQPQHF
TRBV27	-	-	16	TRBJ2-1	TGTGCCAGCAGTAAAGGTTGGGCCTACTCCTACAATGAGCAGTTCTTC	CASSKGWAYSYNEQFF
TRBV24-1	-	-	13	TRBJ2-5	TGTGCCACCAGTGGGCCAGCCGGAGCGACCCAGTACTTC	CATSGPAGATQYF
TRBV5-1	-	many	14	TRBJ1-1	TGCGCCAGCAGCTTGTTCGGCGAGGGCACTGAAGCTTTCTTT	CASSLFGEGTEAFF
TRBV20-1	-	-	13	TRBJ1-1	TGCAGTGCTACAGAAACAGAGAACACTGAAGCTTTCTTT	CSATETENTEAFF
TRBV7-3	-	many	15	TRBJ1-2	TGTGCCAGCAGCTTACTCGGGACCGCGTCTTATGGCTACACCTTC	CASSLLGTASYGYTF
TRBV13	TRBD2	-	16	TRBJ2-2	TGTGCCAGCAGCGGGCCGAGCGGGAGTAGGCCCGGGGAGCTGTTTTTT	CASSGPSGSRPGELFF
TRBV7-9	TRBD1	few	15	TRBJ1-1	TGTGCCAGCAGCTTAGGTACAGGGGGCATTATTGAAGCTTTCTTT	CASSLGTGGIIEAFF
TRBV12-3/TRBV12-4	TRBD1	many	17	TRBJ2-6	TGTGCCAGCAGACCAGGGACAGCCAGCTCTGGGGCCAACGTCCTGACTTTC	CASRPGTASSGANVLTF
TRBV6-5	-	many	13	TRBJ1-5	TGTGCCAGCAGTTACTCGTGGGATCAGCCCCAGCATTTT	CASSYSWDQPQHF
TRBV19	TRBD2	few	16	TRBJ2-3	TGTGCCAGTAGTACAAAAGCGGGGGGGACGACAGATACGCAGTATTTT	CASSTKAGGTTDTQYF
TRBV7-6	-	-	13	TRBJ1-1	TGTGCCAGCCGCCTTTTGGTGAACACTGAAGCTTTCTTT	CASRLLVNTEAFF
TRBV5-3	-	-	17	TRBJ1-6	TGTGCCAGCAGCTTGGTTGTGACAAGGGTCTATAATTCACCCCTCCACTTT	CASSLVVTRVYNSPLHF
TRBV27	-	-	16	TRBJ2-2	TGTGCCAGCAGGACCGGGTGGCAGGGTAACACCGGGGAGCTGTTTTTT	CASRTGWQGNTGELFF
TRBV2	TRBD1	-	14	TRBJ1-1	TGTGCCAGCAGTGAAGTTGGACAGGTCATTGAAGCTTTCTTT	CASSEVGQVIEAFF
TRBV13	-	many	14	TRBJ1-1	TGTGCCAGCAGCTTAGGGGGCGTCGACACTGAAGCTTTCTTT	CASSLGGVDTEAFF
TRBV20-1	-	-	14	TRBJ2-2	TGCAGTGCTAGAGAGGACAGGAACACCGGGGAGCTGTTTTTT	CSAREDRNTGELFF
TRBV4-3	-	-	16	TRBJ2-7	TGCGCCAGCAGGACGTCCCTCGGGGGAATTCACTACGAGCAGTACTTC	CASRTSLGGIHYEQYF
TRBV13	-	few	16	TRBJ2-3	TGTGCCAGCAGCTGGGGGGTAGCGGAGGGGAAAGATACGCAGTATTTT	CASSWGVAEGKDTQYF
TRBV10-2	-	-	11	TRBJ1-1	TGCGCTACAGGAGACCCCCCCAGCGCTCTCTTT	CATGDPPSALF
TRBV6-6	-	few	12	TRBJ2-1	TGTGCCAGCAGTCACGGGACCGGTGAGCAGTTCTTC	CASSHGTGEQFF
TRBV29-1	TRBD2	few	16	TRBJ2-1	TGCAGCGTTGAGGGCCCCCGGACTAGCGGCTACAATGAGCAGTTCTTC	CSVEGPRTSGYNEQFF
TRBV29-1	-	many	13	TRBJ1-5	TGCAGCGTTGGAACAGGGTTGGGTCAGCCCCAGCATTTT	CSVGTGLGQPQHF
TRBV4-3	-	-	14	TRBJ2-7	TGCGCCAGCAGCCAAGCAAGTTCCCACTACGAGCAGTACTTC	CASSQASSHYEQYF
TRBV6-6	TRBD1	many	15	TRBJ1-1	TGTGCCAGCAGTGCCGAACAGGGGGCTGAAACTGAAGCTTTCTTT	CASSAEQGAETEAFF
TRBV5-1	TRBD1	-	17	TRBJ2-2	TGCGCCAGCAGCTTGGAAAGACAGGGGTTTAACACCGGGGAGCTGTTTTTT	CASSLERQGFNTGELFF
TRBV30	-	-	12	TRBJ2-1	TGTGCCTGGGGGGCGGTAAACAATGAGCAGTTCTTC	CAWGAVNNEQFF
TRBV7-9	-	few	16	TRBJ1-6	TGTGCCAGCAGCCCCCCGGGGCCCGTGGGGAATTCACCCCTCCACTTT	CASSPPGPVGNSPLHF
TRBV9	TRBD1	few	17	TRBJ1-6	TGTGCCAGCAGCGAACGGGACAGCTCCCACATTAATTCACCCCTCCACTTT	CASSERDSSHINSPLHF
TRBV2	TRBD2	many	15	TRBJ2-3	TGTGCCAGCAGTGATGTACTAGCGGGCACAGATACGCAGTATTTT	CASSDVLAGTDTQYF
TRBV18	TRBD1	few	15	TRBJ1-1	TGTGCCAGCTCACCACAACAGGGGGAATACACTGAAGCTTTCTTT	CASSPQQGEYTEAFF
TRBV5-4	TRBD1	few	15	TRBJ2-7	TGTGCCAGCAGTCCCCGGGACAGGGGAAACGACGAGCAGTACTTC	CASSPRDRGNDEQYF
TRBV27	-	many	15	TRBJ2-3	TGTGCCAGCAGTCCACCAGCCGCAGGGACAGATACGCAGTATTTT	CASSPPAAGTDTQYF
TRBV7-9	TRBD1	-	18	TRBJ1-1	TGTGCCAGCAGCGGTCAACAGGGGGCCCGGCCGGGGGACACTGAAGCTTTCTTT	CASSGQQGARPGDTEAFF
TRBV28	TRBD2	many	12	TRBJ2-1	TGTGCCAGCAGAACTAGCGGAAATGAGCAGTTCTTC	CASRTSGNEQFF
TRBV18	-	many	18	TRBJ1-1	TGTGCCAGCTCACCCGAGGTACCAGGGCAATTTCGGTACACTGAAGCTTTCTTT	CASSPEVPGQFRYTEAFF
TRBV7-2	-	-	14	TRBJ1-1	TGTGCCAGCAAAGATTGGAATGACAACTCTGAAGCTTTCTTT	CASKDWNDNSEAFF
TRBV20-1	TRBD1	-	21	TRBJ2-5	TGCAGTGCTAGCACTAACCCTCTCCGGCGACCTACTACAGGGGGCCAAGAGACCCAGTACTTC	CSASTNPLRRPTTGGQETQYF
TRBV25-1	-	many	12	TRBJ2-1	TGTGCCAGCAGTGAATTCAGGTCGAAGCAGTTCTTC	CASSEFRSKQFF
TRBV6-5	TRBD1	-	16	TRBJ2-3	TGTGCCAGCAGTTACTCTCTACAGGGGAGCACAGATACGCAGTATTTT	CASSYSLQGSTDTQYF
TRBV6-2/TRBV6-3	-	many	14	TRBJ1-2	TGTGCCAGCAGTCCCCGCCCTTCTAACTATGGCTACACCTTC	CASSPRPSNYGYTF
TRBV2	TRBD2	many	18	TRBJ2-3	TGTGCCAGCAGTGAAGAAGGGACTAGCGGTTCTAGCACAGATACGCAGTATTTT	CASSEEGTSGSSTDTQYF
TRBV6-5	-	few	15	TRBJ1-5	TGTGCCAGCAGCCCCTCTCAAGGGAGTAATCAGCCCCAGCATTTT	CASSPSQGSNQPQHF
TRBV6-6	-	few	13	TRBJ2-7	TGTGCCAGCAGTTACTCGACCCAGGACGAGCAGTACTTC	CASSYSTQDEQYF
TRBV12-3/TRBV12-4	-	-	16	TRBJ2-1	TGTGCCAGCACCGCAGGGGATCCGGGGTGGGTCAATGAGCAGTTCTTC	CASTAGDPGWVNEQFF
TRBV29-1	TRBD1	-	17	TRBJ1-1	TGCACCGCATCGGGGGCGGACAGGGATCTTCTCTTGACTGAAGCTTTCTTT	CTASGADRDLLLTEAFF
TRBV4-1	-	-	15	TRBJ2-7	TGCGCCAGCAGCCACGAAGGAAGGACCTCCAACGAGCAGTACTTC	CASSHEGRTSNEQYF
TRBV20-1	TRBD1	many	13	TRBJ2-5	TGCAGTGCTGGGGGACAGCCCGTGGAAACCCAGTACTTC	CSAGGQPVETQYF
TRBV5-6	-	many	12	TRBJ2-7	TGTGCCAGCAGCCTTACCCGAATCGAGCAGTACTTC	CASSLTRIEQYF
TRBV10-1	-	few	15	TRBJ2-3	TGCGCCAGCAGTGAAACTAGCCCAGAAACAGATACGCAGTATTTT	CASSETSPETDTQYF
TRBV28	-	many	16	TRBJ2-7	TGTGCCAGCAGTTGGCCGTTGCGGGGCAGCTCCTACGAGCAGTACTTC	CASSWPLRGSSYEQYF
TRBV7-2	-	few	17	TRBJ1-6	TGTGCCAGCAGCTTATTGGCAGGGGTGGCCTATAATTCACCCCTCCACTTT	CASSLLAGVAYNSPLHF
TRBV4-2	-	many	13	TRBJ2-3	TGTGCCAGCAGCCAAGACAGGCGAGATACGCAGTATTTT	CASSQDRRDTQYF
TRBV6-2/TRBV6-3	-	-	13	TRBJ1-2	TGTGCCAGCAGCGAGACAGCTAACTATGGCCACACCTTC	CASSETANYGHTF